Given below is one T cell receptor beta chain in context. This clone appeared a single time. The target of this receptor is not known. The record has no base qualities; no much larger clone is one base away. In the prospective study, participants were roughly 18 to 100 years old, resided in about 25 geographic areas of the United States, and were enrolled through a virtual design. Cohort assignment in the prospective study relied on participant-reported clinical history from a screening survey and a study questionnaire. ImmuneRACE Cohort 3 recovered participants were defined by two consecutive negative NP/OP PCR tests, healthcare professional clearance, or symptom resolution. In the prospective study, mobile phlebotomists collected whole blood, serum and a nasopharyngeal or oropharyngeal swab from each participant. Prospective study participants could optionally give additional blood draws and questionnaires over a roughly two-month period. Before DNA extraction, blood samples from the prospective study were shipped at room temperature or frozen.

The record originates from a study of blood T cell repertoires in COVID-19 (dated by TCRdb to about 2020). For the wider study: Samples covering the acute and convalescent phases of COVID-19 were provided by collaborators in the United States, Italy and Spain. The material from the prospective study consisted of cDNA or gDNA derived from T cells, B-cell-depleted T cells, or PBMCs. Deeply sampled blood TCRbeta repertoires from subjects exposed to, actively infected with, or recovered from COVID-19 were included in the dataset. The repertoires were released in a freely available public database meant as a resource for research on the immune response to SARS-CoV-2. The samples were drawn from the first 160 participants of the ongoing ImmuneRACE study and from 1,254 subjects provided by 6 global collaborators. The sample metadata nearly always contained a de-identified subject ID, COVID-19 status, age in years and sex. Where available, HLA class I and class II types were taken from metadata supplied by the sample provider and were not determined by assay-based typing. On the study overall, not on this receptor specifically: The quantity of clinical and demographic metadata differed by source and by participant and was supplied without curation.

TCRbeta CDR3 regions were amplified from genomic DNA by means of the immunoSEQ Assay, a bias-controlled multiplex PCR. From the authors' description of their analysis: The number of nucleated cells in each sample was estimated by amplification of reference gene primers within the assay. Sequence reads were collapsed and filtered to measure the absolute abundance of every unique TCRbeta CDR3 rearrangement. For each sample, productive Simpson clonality was calculated as the square root of Simpson's diversity index over productive rearrangements. TCRdb took over this immuneACCESS table, retaining in-frame rearrangements with V and J assigned. Such tables are incomplete; in checked studies, under half of the missing clones stem from an unresolved V gene, and the remainder is unexplained. Clone size and V and J calls were adopted from that table, with D and trimming inferred from the DNA. Counted in this sample were a few hundred thousand clones; 80% to 90% of them appeared once. The ten largest clones add up to approximately 2% of the sample.

The germline V gene specifies KGHSH as CDR1 and LQKENI as CDR2. A distance of 16 bases separates the germline ends of V and J, which lose 5 bases and 4 bases respectively. The CDR3 spans 15 residues, from the cysteine through the phenylalanine. The DNA shown is the 45-base CDR3, in frame from base 1. Sequenced material: PBMCs or T cells enriched from blood (not recorded which). This clonotype originated in a woman aged 45 to 65 who had recovered from COVID-19. Recombination connected TRBV18 to TRBJ2-3, and the D gene may be TRBD1, 6 bases matching. The nucleotide sequence is given as TGTGCCAGCTCAGGAGACAGGAGTTATGCAGATACGCAGTATTTT. Translated, this gives CASSGDRSYADTQYF.